One sample yielded the 22 T cell receptor beta chains listed below, sequenced in a study of T cell responses to AZD1222 COVID-19 vaccine. Sequencing used immunoSEQ multiplex PCR; TCRdb keeps in-frame clones, though not all of them. The data hold some 110,000 clones, with about 85% observed a single time. Sequenced material: peripheral blood, taken on day 0 of AZD1222 vaccination. The source of these receptors is an adult in good health.

The chain recombines TRBV3-1 (or the pseudogene TRBV3-2) with TRBJ1-5; 8 bases are shared with TRBD1. Per the germline V gene, CDR1 is LGHDT and CDR2 is YNNKEL (reference sequence). This CDR3 region has 17 residues. The ends lost 1 base at V and 3 bases at J; junction bases unmatched: 8. The CDR3 DNA reads TGTGCCAGCAGCCAAGTGACAGGGGCATGGCTCAATCAGCCCCAGCATTTT. Its translation: CASSQVTGAWLNQPQHF.

CDR3 bases: TGTGCCAGCAGCTCAAAACTAGGGCTAGCGGGAAGAAATGAGCAGTTCTTC. This translates into CASSSKLGLAGRNEQFF. V gene TRBV7-9 combines with J gene TRBJ2-1, with 9 bases fitting TRBD2. The germline CDR1 and CDR2 sequences are SEHNR and FQNEAQ (reference sequence). V lost 4 bases to trimming and J lost 7 bases; unmatched junction nucleotides: 14. The CDR3 consists of 17 residues.

The chain combines TRBV18 with TRBJ2-7; TRBD2 aligns across 7 bases. The V gene end was trimmed by 4 bases and the J gene end by 5 bases; junction bases not matched to a gene: 11. The CDR3 consists of 15 residues. Germline lookup yields CDR1 KGHSH and CDR2 LQKENI. In DNA, the CDR3 is TGTGCCAGCTCACAACCGGGACTACCTCGGCACGAGCAGTACTTC. Its translation: CASSQPGLPRHEQYF.

J is TRBJ2-2 and V is TRBV9, with 7 bases identical to TRBD2. J was trimmed by 1 base and V by 3 bases; bases with no gene match: 3. The CDR3 has 15 amino acids. Germline loops: CDR1 SGDLS, CDR2 YYNGEE. CDR3 bases: TGTGCCAGCAGCGCCTCGGGGGGGAACACCGGGGAGCTGTTTTTT. Translated, it gives CASSASGGNTGELFF.

The chain combines TRBV4-1 with TRBJ1-1, with D perhaps matching TRBD1 (6 bases). CDR1 is MGHRA and CDR2 is YSYEKL in the germline V gene. V shed 4 bases and J shed 0 bases, with 12 bases lying between them. The CDR3 is 15 amino acids. In DNA, the CDR3 is TGCGCCAGCAGCCTCGCTGGACAGTTGAACACTGAAGCTTTCTTT. Protein sequence: CASSLAGQLNTEAFF.

V usage is TRBV6-1 and J usage is TRBJ1-1, with D possibly being TRBD1 (5 bases). Per the germline V gene, CDR1 is MNHNS and CDR2 is SASEGT. This CDR3 comprises 15 residues. Trimming pared 3 bases from V and 1 base from J, leaving 12 bases between. This CDR3 is CASSEWGLTNTEAFF. The DNA of the CDR3 is TGTGCCAGCAGTGAGTGGGGACTTACGAACACTGAAGCTTTCTTT.

This clone was counted a few times. V gene TRBV6-5 combines with J gene TRBJ2-1, with 7 bases aligning to TRBD1. This CDR3 spans 15 amino acids. Germline V gives CDR1 MNHEY, CDR2 SVGAGI. V lost 5 bases and J lost 4; bases outside the gene matches: 8. In DNA form, the CDR3 reads TGTGCCAGCAGTACCCGGGACAGTGGATACAATGAGCAGTTCTTC. It specifies CASSTRDSGYNEQFF.

The chain links TRBV6-5 to TRBJ2-7, with D tentatively TRBD1 (5 bases). The germline gives CDR1 MNHEY, CDR2 SVGAGI. V lost 7 bases to trimming and J lost 5 bases, with 15 bases between them. The CDR3 has 13 amino acids. The CDR3 protein is CASTRLKGDEQYF. The CDR3 coding sequence is TGTGCCAGCACACGGTTGAAAGGGGACGAGCAGTACTTC.

This chain joins TRBV18 and TRBJ2-1; tentatively, D is TRBD2 (6 bases). The germline V and J ends were trimmed by 1 base and 7 bases, with 14 bases remaining between them. The CDR3 has 15 residues. Germline CDR1 and CDR2: KGHSH and LQKENI. CDR3 amino acids: CASSPRGSSENEQFF. The CDR3 DNA reads as TGTGCCAGCTCACCACGGGGGTCTAGCGAGAATGAGCAGTTCTTC.

V usage is TRBV6-2 or TRBV6-3 and J usage is TRBJ1-3, with TRBD1 as a possible D gene (5 bases). V was pared by 6 bases and J by 4 bases, with 22 bases between. Germline assignment: CDR1 MNHEY and CDR2 SVGEGT. CDR3 length: 17 amino acids. The CDR3 nucleotides read TGTGCCAGCAGCCACGGGGACCTCATTCTTCTCGGAAACACCATATATTTT. This codes for CASSHGDLILLGNTIYF.

The V gene is TRBV6-1, the J gene TRBJ1-3; D might be TRBD1 (5 bases). Germline V gene lookup returns CDR1 MNHNS and CDR2 SASEGT. CDR3 length equals 14 residues. Trimming left V 2 bases short and J 3 bases short, with 8 bases between. The CDR3 nucleotides are TGTGCCAGCAGTGAAAGGGGCGGTGGAAACACCATATATTTT. Translated: CASSERGGGNTIYF.

V is TRBV24-1 and J is TRBJ2-5; 9 positions agree with TRBD2. Germline V lookup: CDR1 KGHDR, CDR2 SFDVKD. J lost 10 bases, V lost 7 bases, and 6 bases had no gene match. CDR3 length equals 12 residues. CDR3 protein: CATRGSSGNQYF. The DNA for the CDR3 is TGTGCCACCAGGGGTTCTAGCGGGAACCAGTACTTC.

The rearrangement uses TRBV5-1 and TRBJ2-3, with D possibly being TRBD1 (6 bases). CDR3 size: 14 residues. The V and J ends lost 2 bases and 0 bases respectively, with 7 bases between them. Germline CDR1 reads SGHRS; CDR2 reads YFSETQ. The CDR3 sequence is CASSFGQSTDTQYF. Here the CDR3 DNA reads TGCGCCAGCAGCTTCGGACAGAGCACAGATACGCAGTATTTT.

V and J are TRBV6-5 and TRBJ2-7; 10 bases agree with TRBD2. This CDR3 is built from 16 residues. Unmatched junction bases numbered 6, after V lost 0 bases and J lost 4 bases. Germline CDR1 MNHEY, CDR2 SVGAGI. CDR3 DNA: TGTGCCAGCAGTTACTCCCGAGCTAGCGGGAGTTACGAGCAGTACTTC. It encodes CASSYSRASGSYEQYF.

This chain connects TRBV27 to TRBJ1-3, with TRBD1 as a possible D gene (6 bases). Per the germline V gene, CDR1 is MNHEY and CDR2 is SMNVEV (reference sequence). V lost 2 bases, J lost 4 bases, and 9 bases lay in between. The CDR3 extends over 14 amino acids. The CDR3: CASSLQGSGNTIYF. Written as DNA, the CDR3 is TGTGCCAGCAGTTTACAGGGGTCAGGAAACACCATATATTTT.

This clone was recorded once. The J gene is TRBJ1-6, the V gene TRBV9; no clear D gene. V was cut by 2 bases and J by 11 bases, with 8 bases left in between. From germline, CDR1 is SGDLS and CDR2 YYNGEE. This CDR3 spans 12 amino acids. The CDR3 loop reads CASSVGQPPLHF. The CDR3 DNA is TGTGCCAGCAGCGTCGGCCAACCACCCCTCCACTTT.

This clone was counted a few times. The junction and the germline gene differ at one end; a read error may be behind it. This chain joins TRBV3-1 (or the pseudogene TRBV3-2) and TRBJ2-7; 9 bases are a match to TRBD1. CDR3 length: 12 residues. Germline V gene lookup returns CDR1 LGHDT and CDR2 YNNKEL (reference sequence). The CDR3 here is CASSRIQGASTF. The CDR3 DNA is TGTGCCAGCAGCCGGATACAGGGGGCCTCAACATTC.

This chain joins TRBV4-3 and TRBJ1-1, with a possible D match to TRBD1 (5 bases). Trimming took off 0 bases at V and 0 bases at J, with 11 bases between the two ends. Germline CDR1 LGHNA, CDR2 YSLEER. CDR3 length equals 16 residues. The CDR3, as DNA: TGCGCCAGCAGCCAAGATTGGGGGACCCTGAACACTGAAGCTTTCTTT. Its protein is CASSQDWGTLNTEAFF.

Only one count was recorded for this clone. Additional DNA sequences in this sample encode the identical CDR3. The V and J genes are TRBV4-3 and TRBJ2-5, with D perhaps TRBD2 (5 bases). V was clipped by 4 bases and J by 2 bases, with 8 bases between them. The germline V gene has CDR1 LGHNA and CDR2 YSLEER. This CDR3 has 13 residues. The chain's CDR3 is CASSPGLQETQYF. The CDR3 bases are TGCGCCAGCAGCCCGGGGTTGCAAGAGACCCAGTACTTC.

The chain uses TRBV15 and TRBJ2-5; TRBD1 matches at 7 bases. Losses at the gene ends were 1 base for V and 4 bases for J; bases not matched to a gene: 9. Germline-derived CDR1 and CDR2 are LNHNV and YYDKDF (reference sequence). This CDR3 spans 16 amino acids. In DNA, the CDR3 is TGTGCCACCAGCAGAGCTGGAACAGGGGAGCGAGAGACCCAGTACTTC. As protein: CATSRAGTGERETQYF.

The CDR3 DNA reads TGTGCCAGCAGCTTGGGTAGCGCGTCCTCCTACGAGCAGTACTTC. It specifies CASSLGSASSYEQYF. The chain has TRBV7-9 and TRBJ2-7, with D possibly matching TRBD2 (5 bases). The CDR3 is made up of 15 amino acids. The V end was cut by 3 bases, the J end by 0 bases, with 12 bases between. The germline V gene encodes CDR1 SEHNR and CDR2 FQNEAQ (reference sequence).

CDR3 region: CASSMTQGSNYGYTF. CDR3 DNA sequence: TGTGCCAGTAGTATGACACAGGGATCTAACTATGGCTACACCTTC. The J gene is TRBJ1-2, the V gene TRBV19, with D possibly being TRBD1 (6 bases). There are 15 residues in the CDR3. Per germline, CDR1 LNHDA and CDR2 SQIVND (reference sequence). The V and J ends lost 3 bases and 0 bases respectively, with 11 bases between them.